This T cell receptor (beta chain) was profiled in a study of blood T cell repertoires in COVID-19. Authors' analysis steps: Cell counts per sample came from amplifying reference gene primers. Here immunoSEQ multiplex PCR was the method, and the copy in TCRdb shows in-frame clones only, minus some. That table gives V, J and clone size, and the DNA gave D and trimming. This repertoire shows more than 300,000 clones, 85% to 90% found once; its top ten account for 1.2%. This clone occurred once. Germline CDR1 MDHEN, CDR2 SYDVKM. This CDR3 is 14 amino acids long. V dropped 11 bases and J dropped 4 bases, with 18 bases sitting between them. Cohort 3 recovery required two negative PCRs, clearance, or symptom resolution.

The sequence derives from a woman between 18 and 29 years old who had recovered from COVID-19. This chain uses TRBV28 with TRBJ1-5; D is unresolved. Sequencing was carried out using PBMCs or T cells enriched from blood (not recorded which). CDR3 amino acids: CAAHGSVKNQPQHF. The CDR3 DNA follows: TGTGCCGCCCACGGGTCAGTTAAGAATCAGCCCCAGCATTTT.